One TCR beta chain is described in this entry. Its antigen is as yet unknown. The V segment lost 3 bases and the J segment 8 bases; nucleotides outside the gene matches: 6. This CDR3 comprises 15 residues. Germline V lookup: CDR1 SGHRS, CDR2 YFSETQ. The data belong to a study of T cell responses to AZD1222 COVID-19 vaccine. Notes on the study in general: Spike was spanned by vaccine-associated CD4 TCRs, which were dominant at 160-218 and 743-854. Donors were mostly white British, more females; clonal diversity possibly underestimated.

The method was immunoSEQ multiplex PCR; TCRdb's version includes in-frame clones alone and lacks a portion of them. The sample includes approximately 180,000 clones, about 90% of them seen just once. The V and J genes are TRBV5-1 and TRBJ1-4; 11 bases fit TRBD1. The origin of this receptor is an adult in good health. The material was peripheral blood, obtained on day 0 of AZD1222 vaccination. CDR3 nucleotide sequence: TGCGCCAGCAGCTGGACAGGGGGCGCTAGGGAAAAACTGTTTTTT. The encoded protein is CASSWTGGAREKLFF.